These 8 T cell receptor beta chains were sequenced from one sample in a study of T-cell memory formation after mild COVID-19. TCRdb re-derived calls from the 5' RACE reads in MiXCR, one entry per CDR3 protein. The table includes 130,000 to 150,000 distinct CDR3 sequences, approximately 6% detected once. Source material: PBMCs or a T cell subset sorted from them (not recorded which). The source of these receptors is an adult woman who had mild COVID-19 (a few samples of this study predate the infection). Cell type and time point are not known.

This clonotype was recorded many times. The gene calls are TRBV7-2 and TRBJ2-1; 7 positions agree with TRBD2. CDR1 and CDR2 (germline): SGHTA, FQGNSA. V lost 4 bases, J lost 6 bases, and 15 bases stayed unmatched. CDR3 size: 17 residues. The CDR3 protein is CASSSLGWTREGNEQFF. For the CDR3, the DNA is TGTGCCAGCAGCTCCCTGGGTTGGACTAGGGAGGGCAATGAGCAGTTCTTC. Using reference TRBV7-2 and TRBJ2-1 for the parts outside the CDR3, the full variable domain is GAGVSQSPSNKVTEKGKDVELRCDPISGHTALYWYRQSLGQGLEFLIYFQGNSAPDKSGLPSDRFSAERTGGSVSTLTIQRTQQEDSAVYLCASSSLGWTREGNEQFFGPGTRLTVL.

This clonotype was detected ten times or more. The chain has TRBV5-1 and TRBJ2-2; D ambiguous. The CDR3 sequence is 14 residues long. CDR1 SGHRS and CDR2 YFSETQ come from the germline V gene. Trimming removed 7 bases at V and 6 bases at J, with 16 bases between. The CDR3 reads CASRKVGGSGELFF. The CDR3 nucleotides are TGCGCCAGCCGCAAAGTAGGCGGTTCCGGGGAGCTGTTTTTT.

The chain uses TRBV20-1 and TRBJ1-1, with TRBD1 identical over 8 bases. This CDR3 comprises 14 residues. Germline CDR1 DFQATT, CDR2 SNEGSKA (reference sequence). The junction had 6 bases not matched to a gene; V was cut back by 4 bases and J by 2 bases. This CDR3 is CSATLSGGNTEAFF. The CDR3 coding sequence is TGCAGTGCTACCCTTTCAGGGGGCAACACTGAAGCTTTCTTT.

Ten or more counts support this clonotype. This chain links TRBV7-9 with TRBJ2-1, with 7 bases that match TRBD2. Germline assignment: CDR1 SEHNR and CDR2 FQNEAQ (reference sequence). This CDR3 contains 17 residues. V was clipped by 0 bases and J by 5 bases; unmatched bases: 10. As DNA, the CDR3 is TGTGCCAGCAGCTTAGCTTTCCAGCGGGATGCCAACAATGAGCAGTTCTTC. It yields the protein CASSLAFQRDANNEQFF.

V usage is TRBV20-1 and J usage is TRBJ1-5; D perhaps matches TRBD1 (5 bases). The CDR3 runs to 14 residues. The V gene lost 0 bases and the J gene lost 4 bases, with 10 bases spanning the gap. Germline V gene lookup returns CDR1 DFQATT and CDR2 SNEGSKA (reference sequence). This CDR3 is CSAREGSGNQPQHF. Written as DNA, the CDR3 is TGCAGTGCTAGAGAAGGGTCAGGGAATCAGCCCCAGCATTTT.

This clonotype came up a few times. Here the CDR3 DNA reads TGTGCCAGCTGGTCACAGGGCTATCGTGCAGATACGCAGTATTTT. Amino acid sequence: CASWSQGYRADTQYF. This chain uses TRBV2 with TRBJ2-3; D is possibly TRBD1 (6 bases). Trimming shortened V by 8 bases and J by 4 bases, and 19 bases separated the two germline ends. CDR3 size: 15 residues. Germline V CDR1 and CDR2: SNHLY, FYNNEI. The full variable domain, completed using reference TRBV2 and TRBJ2-3, is EPEVTQTPSHQVTQMGQEVILRCVPISNHLYFYWYRQILGQKVEFLVSFYNNEISEKSEIFDDQFSVERPDGSNFTLKIRSTKLEDSAMYFCASWSQGYRADTQYFGPGTRLTVL.

This clonotype was recorded many times. The J gene is TRBJ1-4, the V gene TRBV29-1, with 9 bases lining up with TRBD1. Germline V CDR1 and CDR2: SQVTM, ANQGSEA. Unmatched junction bases numbered 5, after V lost 7 bases and J lost 8 bases. The CDR3 runs to 12 residues. The CDR3 nucleotides are TGCAGCGCGGGACAGGGTCGGGAAAAACTGTTTTTT. Amino acid sequence: CSAGQGREKLFF.

This clonotype was counted between two and nine times. The chain couples TRBV18 to TRBJ1-1, with D possibly TRBD1 on 5 matching bases. The CDR3 is 13 amino acids. The germline V gene has CDR1 KGHSH and CDR2 LQKENI. Trimming removed 6 bases from V and 0 bases from J, with 8 bases in between. CDR3 sequence: CASSGDLNTEAFF. CDR3 nucleotide sequence: TGTGCCAGCTCCGGGGACCTGAACACTGAAGCTTTCTTT.